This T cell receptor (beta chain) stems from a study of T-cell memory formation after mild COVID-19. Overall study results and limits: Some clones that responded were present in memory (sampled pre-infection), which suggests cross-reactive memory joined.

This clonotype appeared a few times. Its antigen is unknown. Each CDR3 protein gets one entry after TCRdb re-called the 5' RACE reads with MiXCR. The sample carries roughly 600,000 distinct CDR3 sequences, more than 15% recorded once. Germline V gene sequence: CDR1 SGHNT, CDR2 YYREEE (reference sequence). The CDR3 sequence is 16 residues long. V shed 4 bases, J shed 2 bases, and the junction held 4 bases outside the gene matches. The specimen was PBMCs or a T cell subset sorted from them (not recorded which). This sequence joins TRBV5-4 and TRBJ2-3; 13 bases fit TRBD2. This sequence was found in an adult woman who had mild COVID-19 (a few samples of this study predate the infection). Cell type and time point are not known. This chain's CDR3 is CASSPTSGGDTDTQYF. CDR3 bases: TGTGCCAGCAGCCCCACTAGCGGGGGGGACACAGATACGCAGTATTTT.